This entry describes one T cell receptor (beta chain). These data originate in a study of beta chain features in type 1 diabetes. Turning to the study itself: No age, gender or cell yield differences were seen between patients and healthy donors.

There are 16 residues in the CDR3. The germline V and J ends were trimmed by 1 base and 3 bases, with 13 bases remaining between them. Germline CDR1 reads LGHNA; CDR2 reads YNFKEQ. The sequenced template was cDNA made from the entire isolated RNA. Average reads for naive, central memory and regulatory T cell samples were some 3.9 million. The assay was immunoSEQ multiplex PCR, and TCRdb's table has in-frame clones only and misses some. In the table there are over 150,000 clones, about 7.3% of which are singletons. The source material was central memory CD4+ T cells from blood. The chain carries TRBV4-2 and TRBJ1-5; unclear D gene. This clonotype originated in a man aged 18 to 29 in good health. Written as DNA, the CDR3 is TGTGCCAGCAGCCAAGTAACGGGGATCCCCAATCAGCCCCAGCATTTT. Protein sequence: CASSQVTGIPNQPQHF.